The rows below give T cell receptor beta chains drawn from one sample of a study of control samples from healthy donors and cancer patients. The method was immunoSEQ multiplex PCR; TCRdb's version includes in-frame clones alone and lacks a portion of them. The sample holds some 96,000 clones; more than 85% are singletons and the top ten take about 8.8%. The sample taken for sequencing was blood. The receptor set was obtained from a man aged 18 to 30 in good health. Each CDR3 is given with its conserved first and last residue. D genes are given only for firm matches. Clone sizes are given selectively: once, few, many, or a class where the clone is expanded.

.	.	TRBV19	TRBJ1-1	TGTGCCAGTAGTATCCAGCCGTATACTGAAGCTTTCTTT	CASSIQPYTEAFF
.	.	TRBV7-3	TRBJ1-1	TGTGCCAGCAGCTTAAGTAAGGGTGACACTGAAGCTTTCTTT	CASSLSKGDTEAFF
.	.	TRBV4-3	TRBJ1-2	TGCGCCAGCAGCCCAACGGTCCAGGACCACCGCTATGGCTACACCTTC	CASSPTVQDHRYGYTF
.	TRBD1	TRBV9	TRBJ2-3	TGTGCCAGCAGCGCGGGGGACAGGGGGTTCACAGATACGCAGTATTTT	CASSAGDRGFTDTQYF
.	TRBD1	TRBV5-6	TRBJ2-1	TGTGCCAGCAGCCCAGCCTCCGGGACAGGGAACTACAATGAGCAGTTCTTC	CASSPASGTGNYNEQFF
.	.	TRBV4-3	TRBJ1-1	TGCGCCAGCAGCCAAGCTAGGGGAACTGAAGCTTTCTTT	CASSQARGTEAFF
.	.	TRBV5-1	TRBJ2-7	TGCGCCAGCAGCCCGGGGGTCCGGGGGCAGTACTTC	CASSPGVRGQYF
.	TRBD1	TRBV18	TRBJ1-1	TGTGCCAGCTCACCTCGGACAGGGTTTGGGACGGGCAACACTGAAGCTTTCTTT	CASSPRTGFGTGNTEAFF
.	.	TRBV30	TRBJ1-2	TGTGCCTGGAGTGTGGCGGGGGCCGGTTTGGTGTACTATGGCTACACCTTC	CAWSVAGAGLVYYGYTF
once	.	TRBV29-1	TRBJ2-2	TGCAGCGTGTTCGTAACCGGGGAGCTGTTTTTT	CSVFVTGELFF
.	TRBD1	TRBV14	TRBJ1-1	TGTGCCAGCTCCCGATACAGGGGGCATAGTGAAGCTTTCTTT	CASSRYRGHSEAFF
.	.	TRBV5-1	TRBJ1-4	TGCGCCAGCAGCATTTCAGGGCGGACTAATGAAAAACTGTTTTTT	CASSISGRTNEKLFF
.	.	TRBV21-1	TRBJ1-5	TGTGCCAGCAGCAAGTACCTCCCTGGGCCCCAGCATTTT	CASSKYLPGPQHF
.	TRBD1	TRBV14	TRBJ1-3	TGTGCCAGCAGCCGACTGGAGGGGGCACTTCTATTTTCTGGAAACACCATATATTTT	CASSRLEGALLFSGNTIYF
.	.	TRBV19	TRBJ1-3	TGTGCCAGTAGCAGTCCGGGACTGCCCTCTGGAAACACCATATATTTT	CASSSPGLPSGNTIYF
.	.	TRBV7-9	TRBJ1-6	TGTGCCAGCAGCCCGACAGGCCCAGATTATAATTCACCCCTCCACTTT	CASSPTGPDYNSPLHF
few	.	TRBV12-1	TRBJ1-2	TGTGCCAGCAGCCAACCGCCACGGCCTTTCCAAATTCTCCAGAACTATGGCTACACCTTC	CASSQPPRPFQILQNYGYTF
once	TRBD2	TRBV14	TRBJ2-7	TGTGCCAGCAGCCCCCTAACCAGGGAGGGGAGCGGTCCCGAGCAGTACTTC	CASSPLTREGSGPEQYF
.	.	TRBV30	TRBJ2-3	TGTGCCTGGAAGGGACCCCTCACCCGCACAGATACGCAGTATTTT	CAWKGPLTRTDTQYF
.	.	TRBV28	TRBJ2-1	TGTGCCAGCAGTTTACCCGGGACAAACAATGAGCAGTTCTTC	CASSLPGTNNEQFF
.	TRBD2	TRBV19	TRBJ2-1	TGTGCCAGTAGTATTTTCCTCCCCATACTAGCGGGAGCGTCCTACAATGAGCAGTTCTTC	CASSIFLPILAGASYNEQFF
once	.	TRBV14	TRBJ1-3	TGTGCCAGCACAAGACCCGGCGGAGGAAACACCATATATTTT	CASTRPGGGNTIYF
.	TRBD2	TRBV4-2	TRBJ2-3	TGTGCCAGCACCTCGAGGGAGGGTAGCACAGATACGCAGTATTTT	CASTSREGSTDTQYF
.	TRBD1	TRBV2	TRBJ1-5	TGTGCCAGCCTGGGACAGGGCAATCAGCCCCAGCATTTT	CASLGQGNQPQHF
.	TRBD1	TRBV29-1	TRBJ1-4	TGCAGCGTTAGGGGACAGGGTAATGAAAAACTGTTTTTT	CSVRGQGNEKLFF
.	.	TRBV7-8	TRBJ1-6	TGTGCCAGCAGCTTAGGTAGGGGTAATTCACCCCTCCACTTT	CASSLGRGNSPLHF
.	.	TRBV2	TRBJ2-3	TGTGCCAGCACCACTAGACGGAGCACAGATACGCAGTATTTT	CASTTRRSTDTQYF
.	TRBD2	TRBV27	TRBJ2-3	TGTGCCAGCAGTTTATCTAGCGGGGGGATCACAGATACGCAGTATTTT	CASSLSSGGITDTQYF
.	.	TRBV18	TRBJ1-1	TGTGCCAGCTCACCAGGAATGGTTGTGAACACTGAAGCTTTCTTT	CASSPGMVVNTEAFF
.	TRBD1	TRBV7-9	TRBJ1-1	TGTGCCAGCAGCTTAGATGGGACTCGGGACAGTTGGGGAGCTTTCTTT	CASSLDGTRDSWGAFF
.	.	TRBV27	TRBJ2-1	TGTGCCAGCAGTTTATCTCTAGCGTCGGGGCAGTTCTTC	CASSLSLASGQFF
.	.	TRBV6-2/TRBV6-3	TRBJ1-2	TGTGCCAGCAGCGACTCTCCCGGGGGTTGGTATGGCTACACCTTC	CASSDSPGGWYGYTF
few	.	TRBV4-1	TRBJ2-2	TGCGCCAGCAGCCAAGATTATCACGGGGAGCTGTTTTTT	CASSQDYHGELFF
.	TRBD1	TRBV28	TRBJ1-1	TGTGCCAGCAGTTTGGGACAGGTCCCTGAAGCTTTCTTT	CASSLGQVPEAFF
once	.	TRBV6-2/TRBV6-3	TRBJ1-1	TGTGCCAGCAGTCAAGGAGGCAGGGGGAACACTGAAGCTTTCTTT	CASSQGGRGNTEAFF
.	.	TRBV7-6	TRBJ2-2	TGTGCCAGCAGCTTGATCCCAAACACCGGGGAGCTGTTTTTT	CASSLIPNTGELFF
.	.	TRBV19	TRBJ1-2	TGTGCCAGCCACAGTTTTATGAGTGCAGGGGACTATGGCTACACCTTC	CASHSFMSAGDYGYTF
.	.	TRBV27	TRBJ1-6	TGTGCCAGCAGTTTATTCGGGACTCCCAAGAATTCACCCCTCCACTTT	CASSLFGTPKNSPLHF
.	TRBD1	TRBV11-2	TRBJ1-5	TGTGCCAGCAGCTCGACCGGGACAGAGAGTCCCCAGCATTTT	CASSSTGTESPQHF
.	TRBD2	TRBV2	TRBJ2-5	TGTGCCAGCCGCAGGGCTAGCGGGGGGGCTCGCTACTTC	CASRRASGGARYF
.	.	TRBV27	TRBJ1-4	TGTGCCAGCAGTTTTAGAGGGTCCGATGAAAAACTGTTTTTT	CASSFRGSDEKLFF
.	.	TRBV30	TRBJ1-1	TGTGCCTGGAGTGTTAGGACGAATGAAGCTTTCTTT	CAWSVRTNEAFF
.	.	TRBV30	TRBJ1-4	TGTGCCTGGAGTGTTCATTGGACGGCCGATGAAAAACTGTTTTTT	CAWSVHWTADEKLFF
.	.	TRBV30	TRBJ1-1	TGTGCCTGGACCAGGGTGGGCACTGAAGCTTTCTTT	CAWTRVGTEAFF
.	.	TRBV6-5	TRBJ1-1	TGTGCCAGCAGTTACTCGCCAGTCAACACTGAAGCTTTCTTT	CASSYSPVNTEAFF
.	.	TRBV9	TRBJ2-5	TGTGCCAGCAGCGCGGCTCAAGAGACCCAGTACTTC	CASSAAQETQYF
.	TRBD1	TRBV11-2	TRBJ2-7	TGTGCCAGCAGCTTAGACGACAGGGGGCTTGGAGAGCAGTACTTC	CASSLDDRGLGEQYF
.	.	TRBV18	TRBJ1-1	TGTGCCAGCTCACCACCGGCGGACGGCGTTGAAGCTTTCTTT	CASSPPADGVEAFF
.	.	TRBV14	TRBJ2-7	TGTGCCAGCAGCCAAGAGGGACGTCTGAATCTTTACGAGCAGTACTTC	CASSQEGRLNLYEQYF
.	.	TRBV27	TRBJ1-1	TGTGCCAGCAGTCAGGGTTTTCTGGGCACTGAAGCTTTCTTT	CASSQGFLGTEAFF
.	.	TRBV11-2	TRBJ1-1	TGTGCCAGCAGCTTGACAGAGAACACTGAAGCTTTCTTT	CASSLTENTEAFF
.	.	TRBV2	TRBJ2-7	TGTGCCAGCAGTGAAGGGATCCCCTACGAGCAGTACTTC	CASSEGIPYEQYF